What follows are 17 T cell receptor beta chains derived from one specimen sequenced in a study of cytomegalovirus exposure and HLA in healthy donors. TCRdb's table, derived via immunoSEQ multiplex PCR, lists solely in-frame clones and lacks some. This sample yields about 57,000 clones, of which roughly 90% are seen a single time; approximately 1.2% belongs to the top ten. Sequencing was carried out using PBMCs. The receptors were sampled from a woman under 30 in good health and CMV-seronegative.

J is TRBJ1-5 and V is TRBV28; weak D call: TRBD1 (6 bases). V shed 9 bases and J shed 4 bases, with 13 bases lying between them. Per the germline V gene, CDR1 is MDHEN and CDR2 is SYDVKM. This CDR3 has 13 residues. The DNA of the CDR3 is TGTGCCAGTCAGGGGTTCAGAAATCAGCCCCAGCATTTT. Residues: CASQGFRNQPQHF.

The chain is built from TRBV18 and TRBJ1-5, with D possibly being TRBD1 (6 bases). Trimming removed 1 base at V and 5 bases at J, with 18 bases between. The CDR3 spans 17 residues. CDR1 and CDR2 from the germline V gene are KGHSH and LQKENI. As DNA, the CDR3 is TGTGCCAGCTCACCACAATACTCAGGGGTACGGGATCAGCCCCAGCATTTT. This encodes CASSPQYSGVRDQPQHF.

The chain joins TRBV19 to TRBJ2-1, with a possible D match to TRBD1 (7 bases). This CDR3 has 16 amino acids. The germline V gene has CDR1 LNHDA and CDR2 SQIVND (reference sequence). With 7 bases removed from V and 3 bases from J, the gap between germline ends came to 19 bases. Here the CDR3 reads CASTPSGGWGYNEQFF. The CDR3 DNA reads as TGTGCCAGTACCCCCTCAGGGGGGTGGGGCTACAATGAGCAGTTCTTC.

The chain uses TRBV5-1 and TRBJ1-4; 7 bases match TRBD1. Germline values: CDR1 SGHRS, CDR2 YFSETQ. Losses at the gene ends were 4 bases for V and 5 bases for J; bases not matched to a gene: 5. This CDR3 has 14 amino acids. The CDR3 protein is CASSTGTVNEKLFF. Here the CDR3 DNA reads TGCGCCAGCAGCACCGGGACAGTAAATGAAAAACTGTTTTTT.

The chain couples TRBV4-1 to TRBJ1-4; D might be TRBD1 (6 bases). CDR1 and CDR2 (germline): MGHRA, YSYEKL. The CDR3 sequence is 18 residues long. Trimming removed 1 base at V and 0 bases at J, with 15 bases between. CDR3 sequence: CASSQVYGRGATNEKLFF. The CDR3 region has the DNA TGCGCCAGCAGCCAAGTTTATGGCAGGGGTGCAACTAATGAAAAACTGTTTTTT.

The chain couples TRBV6-1 to TRBJ2-7; D unclear. This CDR3 is 15 amino acids long. CDR1 MNHNS and CDR2 SASEGT come from the germline V gene. Trimming pared 3 bases from V and 0 bases from J, leaving 12 bases between. This CDR3 is CASSEMGHGSYEQYF. DNA of the CDR3: TGTGCCAGCAGTGAGATGGGCCATGGCTCCTACGAGCAGTACTTC.

This clone was counted only a few times. The CDR3 DNA is TGTGCCAGCAGCTTAGGGACAGGGGTGACCTACGAGCAGTACTTC. Its translation: CASSLGTGVTYEQYF. The chain uses TRBV7-9 and TRBJ2-7; TRBD1 agrees at 9 bases. CDR1 is SEHNR, CDR2 FQNEAQ, per germline (reference sequence). CDR3 length: 15 residues. The V gene end was trimmed by 1 base and the J gene end by 2 bases; junction bases not matched to a gene: 3.

This chain uses TRBV2 with TRBJ2-3; D not resolved. Germline V gene data show CDR1 as SNHLY and CDR2 as FYNNEI. This CDR3 comprises 11 residues. V lost 1 base and J lost 7, with 3 bases in between. CDR3 sequence: CASSEGNTQYF. In DNA, the CDR3 is TGTGCCAGCAGTGAAGGTAATACGCAGTATTTT.

The chain is built from TRBV28 and TRBJ2-4, with D possibly being TRBD1 (6 bases). The V end was cut by 4 bases, the J end by 0 bases, with 13 bases between. The germline gives CDR1 MDHEN, CDR2 SYDVKM. The CDR3 totals 16 residues. The CDR3 spells CASSSGHLLAKNIQYF. The CDR3 DNA follows: TGTGCCAGCAGTTCGGGACACCTCCTAGCCAAAAACATTCAGTACTTC.

J is TRBJ2-7 and V is TRBV11-2, with TRBD2 matching 12 bases. CDR1 SGHAT and CDR2 FQNNGV come from the germline V gene. The V segment lost 5 bases and the J segment 3 bases; nucleotides outside the gene matches: 8. The CDR3 totals 16 residues. The CDR3 nucleotides are TGTGCCAGCAGCGGGAGGACTAGCGGGACTAACTACGAGCAGTACTTC. Translation: CASSGRTSGTNYEQYF.

V gene TRBV2 combines with J gene TRBJ1-5, with no clear D. The CDR3 extends over 14 amino acids. Trimming removed 7 bases from V and 5 bases from J, with 15 bases in between. The germline CDR1 and CDR2 sequences are SNHLY and FYNNEI. In DNA form, the CDR3 reads TGTGCCAGCACCGGTACGGGGAACCATCAGCCCCAGCATTTT. The encoded protein is CASTGTGNHQPQHF.

V usage is TRBV15 and J usage is TRBJ2-7, with D maybe TRBD1 (6 bases). Germline-derived CDR1 and CDR2 are LNHNV and YYDKDF (reference sequence). The CDR3 runs 16 residues. Between the trimmed V and J ends, which lost 1 base and 6 bases, there was a span of 19 bases. The CDR3 region is CATSRVSPTPRGEQYF. CDR3 coding DNA: TGTGCCACCAGCAGAGTTTCACCGACTCCCAGGGGCGAGCAGTACTTC.

This chain joins TRBV5-6 and TRBJ1-2, with D tentatively TRBD1 (6 bases). V was clipped by 2 bases and J by 3 bases, with 8 bases between them. CDR3 size: 13 residues. Germline CDR1 SGHDT, CDR2 YYEEEE. The CDR3: CASSLGGDYGYTF. Here the CDR3 DNA reads TGTGCCAGCAGCTTAGGGGGTGACTATGGCTACACCTTC.

V usage is TRBV10-3 and J usage is TRBJ2-3, with 8 bases matching TRBD2. The germline V gene encodes CDR1 ENHRY and CDR2 SYGVKD. The CDR3 is 16 amino acids. V gave up 10 bases and J gave up 4 bases; unmatched junction bases: 16. This chain's CDR3 is CATMPRPAGESDTQYF. CDR3 bases: TGTGCCACCATGCCTCGGCCAGCGGGAGAATCAGATACGCAGTATTTT.

The chain uses TRBV5-1 and TRBJ2-7, with TRBD1 identical over 8 bases. The CDR3 has 14 residues. Per germline, CDR1 SGHRS and CDR2 YFSETQ. The ends lost 4 bases at V and 5 bases at J; junction bases unmatched: 8. The CDR3 DNA reads TGCGCCAGCAGCCCGCCGGACAGGGTCAACGAGCAGTACTTC. Protein: CASSPPDRVNEQYF.

The V and J genes are TRBV6-1 and TRBJ1-2; tentatively, D is TRBD1 (5 bases). Trimming took off 5 bases at V and 1 base at J, with 14 bases between the two ends. This CDR3 comprises 15 residues. Germline V CDR1 and CDR2: MNHNS, SASEGT. For the CDR3, the DNA is TGTGCCAGCAGTACCGGGCCGGGGGGTAACTATGGCTACACCTTC. This gives the protein CASSTGPGGNYGYTF.

The chain couples TRBV4-2 to TRBJ2-7; TRBD2 is a possible D gene (6 bases). Germline loops: CDR1 LGHNA, CDR2 YNFKEQ. CDR3 size: 16 residues. V gave up 0 bases and J gave up 3 bases, with 15 bases separating them. The CDR3 nucleotides are TGTGCCAGCAGCCAAGATTACGGCGGGAACCTCTACGAGCAGTACTTC. Its protein product is CASSQDYGGNLYEQYF.